This TCR beta chain came from a study of cytomegalovirus exposure and HLA in healthy donors. Sequenced by immunoSEQ multiplex PCR; TCRdb stores in-frame clones only, minus some. The sample lists some 68,000 clones, about 94% occurring once. This CDR3 spans 13 amino acids. Germline values: CDR1 GTSNPN, CDR2 SVGIG (reference sequence). The V and J ends lost 0 bases and 4 bases respectively, with 6 bases between them. This receptor was identified in a man aged 18 to 30 in good health and CMV-seropositive. This sequence joins TRBV30 and TRBJ2-2; no clear D. The sample comprised PBMCs. Here the CDR3 DNA reads TGTGCCTGGAGTGTACTCCCCACCGGGGAGCTGTTTTTT. Its translation is CAWSVLPTGELFF.